Listed below are T cell receptor beta chains from one sample, sequenced in a study of CD8+CD57+ T cells in acquired aplastic anemia. Via MiXCR, TCRdb re-called the reads, giving one row per CDR3 protein. The table has about 210,000 distinct CDR3 sequences, under 65% seen once; the top ten hold 25% to 30%. The specimen was sorted CD4+, CD8+, or CD8+CD57+ T cells (not recorded which) from PBMCs. Receptors originate from a human donor in good health. Both conserved end residues are part of each CDR3. A D gene is named only where the DNA matches it firmly. Not every row has a clone size; where given, it reads once, few, many or a size class.

v_gene: TRBV12-3/TRBV12-4
d_gene: .
abundance: .
j_gene: TRBJ2-1
CDR3nt: TGTGCCAGCAGTATTAGCGGATTACCTTACAATGAGCAGTTCTTC
CDR3aa: CASSISGLPYNEQFF

v_gene: TRBV12-3/TRBV12-4
d_gene: .
abundance: many
j_gene: TRBJ1-5
CDR3nt: TGTGCCAGCAGTCCCGGGACCGAGGGCAATCAGCCCCAGCATTTT
CDR3aa: CASSPGTEGNQPQHF

v_gene: TRBV30
d_gene: TRBD1
abundance: many
j_gene: TRBJ2-7
CDR3nt: TGTGCCTGGAGCGGTGGACAGGGGGCAGAGCAGTACTTC
CDR3aa: CAWSGGQGAEQYF

v_gene: TRBV13
d_gene: .
abundance: .
j_gene: TRBJ2-5
CDR3nt: TGTGCCAGCAGCTTATTGGGTAGCCGGGAGACCCAGTACTTC
CDR3aa: CASSLLGSRETQYF

v_gene: TRBV7-3
d_gene: .
abundance: .
j_gene: TRBJ2-3
CDR3nt: TGTGCCAGCAGCCAAGGCAAGGGGACTACGCAGTATTTT
CDR3aa: CASSQGKGTTQYF

v_gene: TRBV20-1
d_gene: .
abundance: .
j_gene: TRBJ1-2
CDR3nt: TGCAGTGCTAGAGTGGGGATGAATGGCTACACCTTC
CDR3aa: CSARVGMNGYTF

v_gene: TRBV2
d_gene: .
abundance: .
j_gene: TRBJ2-7
CDR3nt: TGTGCCAGCACTTGGAGGGGGCTTTACGAGCAGTACTTC
CDR3aa: CASTWRGLYEQYF

v_gene: TRBV12-3/TRBV12-4
d_gene: TRBD2
abundance: once
j_gene: TRBJ2-7
CDR3nt: TGTGCCAGCAGTGCGACTAGCGGGGGGCACTACGAGCAGTACTTC
CDR3aa: CASSATSGGHYEQYF

v_gene: TRBV7-9
d_gene: .
abundance: few
j_gene: TRBJ2-7
CDR3nt: TGTGCCAGCAGCTTAGCAAGAGGGACGCAGGAGCAGTACTTC
CDR3aa: CASSLARGTQEQYF

v_gene: TRBV7-2
d_gene: .
abundance: .
j_gene: TRBJ1-2
CDR3nt: TGTGCCAGCAGCCGAATTGGCAGTGATGGCTACACCTTC
CDR3aa: CASSRIGSDGYTF

v_gene: TRBV11-2
d_gene: TRBD1
abundance: .
j_gene: TRBJ2-7
CDR3nt: TGTGCCAGCAGCTTATTAGCAGGGGGCATTTCCTACGAGCAGTACTTC
CDR3aa: CASSLLAGGISYEQYF

v_gene: TRBV9
d_gene: .
abundance: .
j_gene: TRBJ2-2
CDR3nt: TGTGCCAGCAGCGTAGGACGGGAGATCACCGGGGGGCTGTTTTTT
CDR3aa: CASSVGREITGGLFF

v_gene: TRBV7-8
d_gene: .
abundance: .
j_gene: TRBJ2-3
CDR3nt: TGTGCCAGCAGCCCCCTGGTGGGAGATACGCAGTATTTT
CDR3aa: CASSPLVGDTQYF

v_gene: TRBV3-1
d_gene: TRBD1
abundance: many
j_gene: TRBJ2-7
CDR3nt: TGTGCCAGCAGCCCTTGGACAGGGGATTTCTACGAGCAGTACTTC
CDR3aa: CASSPWTGDFYEQYF

v_gene: TRBV2
d_gene: TRBD2
abundance: many
j_gene: TRBJ2-7
CDR3nt: TGTGCCAGCGAGGCGGGGGGGACCTACGAGCAGTACTTC
CDR3aa: CASEAGGTYEQYF

v_gene: TRBV9
d_gene: .
abundance: many
j_gene: TRBJ2-1
CDR3nt: TGTGCCAGCAGCGTAGAGGGAGACCACTCCTACAATGAGCAGTTCTTC
CDR3aa: CASSVEGDHSYNEQFF

v_gene: TRBV2
d_gene: .
abundance: .
j_gene: TRBJ2-5
CDR3nt: TGTGCCAGCAGAGCCCCGGAGACCCAGTACTTC
CDR3aa: CASRAPETQYF

v_gene: TRBV5-1
d_gene: .
abundance: .
j_gene: TRBJ2-3
CDR3nt: TGTGCCAGCAGTGATATGAGTAACACAGATACGCAGTATTTT
CDR3aa: CASSDMSNTDTQYF

v_gene: TRBV10-3
d_gene: .
abundance: .
j_gene: TRBJ1-6
CDR3nt: TGTGCCATCAGACCGGGGGCCTATAATTCACCCCTCCACTTT
CDR3aa: CAIRPGAYNSPLHF

v_gene: TRBV19
d_gene: TRBD2
abundance: .
j_gene: TRBJ2-1
CDR3nt: TGTGCCAGTAGACTAGCGGGGGGGCCCAGCTCCTACAATGAGCAGTTCTTC
CDR3aa: CASRLAGGPSSYNEQFF

v_gene: TRBV7-2
d_gene: .
abundance: .
j_gene: TRBJ2-3
CDR3nt: TGTGCCAGCAGCAACTACTACGGCACAGATACGCAGTATTTT
CDR3aa: CASSNYYGTDTQYF

v_gene: TRBV6-5
d_gene: .
abundance: few
j_gene: TRBJ2-3
CDR3nt: TGTGCCAGCAGTTATAGGGACACGCAGTATTTT
CDR3aa: CASSYRDTQYF

v_gene: TRBV7-9
d_gene: .
abundance: many
j_gene: TRBJ2-5
CDR3nt: TGTGCCAGCAGCCCGGGACGGGAAGAGACCCAGTACTTC
CDR3aa: CASSPGREETQYF

v_gene: TRBV9
d_gene: .
abundance: .
j_gene: TRBJ1-6
CDR3nt: TGTGCCAGCAGCCCCCATTCAGGACAGAATTCACCCCTCCACTTT
CDR3aa: CASSPHSGQNSPLHF

v_gene: TRBV12-3/TRBV12-4
d_gene: .
abundance: many
j_gene: TRBJ2-1
CDR3nt: TGTGCCAGCAGTCCCCTTGGGGGGGCCTCCTACAATGAGCAGTTCTTC
CDR3aa: CASSPLGGASYNEQFF

v_gene: TRBV7-3
d_gene: .
abundance: few
j_gene: TRBJ2-7
CDR3nt: TGTGCCAGCAGCTTACGAGAGGGCGCCTACGAGCAGTACTTC
CDR3aa: CASSLREGAYEQYF

v_gene: TRBV10-3
d_gene: .
abundance: .
j_gene: TRBJ1-3
CDR3nt: TGTGCCATCAGCGACGTCGGGGGAAACACCATATATTTT
CDR3aa: CAISDVGGNTIYF

v_gene: TRBV11-3
d_gene: .
abundance: .
j_gene: TRBJ1-1
CDR3nt: TGTGCCAGCAGCCCCCCTTGGCGCAGGGGAGGCACTGAAGCTTTCTTT
CDR3aa: CASSPPWRRGGTEAFF

v_gene: TRBV7-9
d_gene: TRBD1
abundance: few
j_gene: TRBJ2-7
CDR3nt: TGTGCCAGCAGTTTGGCAGGGGGCGGCTACGAGCAGTACTTC
CDR3aa: CASSLAGGGYEQYF

v_gene: TRBV9
d_gene: .
abundance: many
j_gene: TRBJ2-1
CDR3nt: TGTGCCAGCAGCGTAGGGATGGCAGAGCAGTTCTTC
CDR3aa: CASSVGMAEQFF

v_gene: TRBV20-1
d_gene: .
abundance: .
j_gene: TRBJ2-3
CDR3nt: TGCAGTGCTGGAAGAAGGGAGTCAGATACGCAGTATTTT
CDR3aa: CSAGRRESDTQYF

v_gene: TRBV7-2
d_gene: .
abundance: few
j_gene: TRBJ1-5
CDR3nt: TGTGCCAGCAGCTTAGGTCTGGTGATGGGGCAGCCCCAGCATTTT
CDR3aa: CASSLGLVMGQPQHF

v_gene: TRBV29-1
d_gene: .
abundance: .
j_gene: TRBJ2-7
CDR3nt: TGCAGCTGGCGGGACTCCTACGAGCAGTACTTC
CDR3aa: CSWRDSYEQYF

v_gene: TRBV7-7
d_gene: .
abundance: .
j_gene: TRBJ1-4
CDR3nt: TGTGCTAGCAGCTCCGGGGGCCCTTTCCAAAATGAAAAACTGTTTTTT
CDR3aa: CASSSGGPFQNEKLFF

v_gene: TRBV19
d_gene: .
abundance: few
j_gene: TRBJ1-1
CDR3nt: TGTGCCAGTGGACTAGACAGGAACACTGAAGCTTTCTTT
CDR3aa: CASGLDRNTEAFF

v_gene: TRBV19
d_gene: TRBD1
abundance: .
j_gene: TRBJ2-7
CDR3nt: TGTGCCAGTAGTCGACCGGGACAGGAGAGTTACGAGCAGTACTTC
CDR3aa: CASSRPGQESYEQYF

v_gene: TRBV7-8
d_gene: .
abundance: .
j_gene: TRBJ2-3
CDR3nt: TGTGCCAGCACTCCAGGGACCAGCACAGATACGCAGTATTTT
CDR3aa: CASTPGTSTDTQYF

v_gene: TRBV4-2
d_gene: TRBD1
abundance: .
j_gene: TRBJ1-1
CDR3nt: TGTGCCAGCAGCCAGCCGGGACAGGGGGTCACTGAAGCTTTCTTT
CDR3aa: CASSQPGQGVTEAFF

v_gene: TRBV10-3
d_gene: TRBD2
abundance: .
j_gene: TRBJ2-1
CDR3nt: TGTGCCATCAGCGGACTAGCGGGAGATGAGCAGTTCTTC
CDR3aa: CAISGLAGDEQFF

v_gene: TRBV7-2
d_gene: .
abundance: .
j_gene: TRBJ2-7
CDR3nt: TGTGCCAGCAGCTTGGGAGGCGCAGGGCGTTACGAGCAGTACTTC
CDR3aa: CASSLGGAGRYEQYF

v_gene: TRBV24-1
d_gene: .
abundance: .
j_gene: TRBJ1-3
CDR3nt: TGTGCCACCAGTGCCCCTTGGGAATCTGGAAACACCATATATTTT
CDR3aa: CATSAPWESGNTIYF

v_gene: TRBV27
d_gene: .
abundance: many
j_gene: TRBJ2-7
CDR3nt: TGTGCCAGCAGTTTATTCGGCGGCTACGAGCAGTACTTC
CDR3aa: CASSLFGGYEQYF

v_gene: TRBV6-2/TRBV6-3
d_gene: .
abundance: .
j_gene: TRBJ2-7
CDR3nt: TGTGCCAGTACCATCCGGGACCTTTACAATGAGCAGTACTTC
CDR3aa: CASTIRDLYNEQYF

v_gene: TRBV4-1
d_gene: TRBD2
abundance: many
j_gene: TRBJ2-7
CDR3nt: TGCGCCAGCAGCCAAGAGGCCAGCGGGGGGCACTACGAGCAGTACTTC
CDR3aa: CASSQEASGGHYEQYF

v_gene: TRBV2
d_gene: .
abundance: .
j_gene: TRBJ2-7
CDR3nt: TGTGCCATCACTTCTCCGGGTTCCGGCGAGCAGTACTTC
CDR3aa: CAITSPGSGEQYF

v_gene: TRBV9
d_gene: .
abundance: once
j_gene: TRBJ2-7
CDR3nt: TGTGCCAGCAGTTTATTAACCCGGGCCGAGCAGTACTTC
CDR3aa: CASSLLTRAEQYF

v_gene: TRBV9
d_gene: TRBD2
abundance: .
j_gene: TRBJ2-1
CDR3nt: TGTGCCAGCAGCGAACTAGTGGGAGGGTTGAATGAGCAGTTCTTC
CDR3aa: CASSELVGGLNEQFF

v_gene: TRBV10-2
d_gene: .
abundance: .
j_gene: TRBJ1-1
CDR3nt: TGCGCCAGTAAACTTGGGGGGAATGAAGCTTTCTTT
CDR3aa: CASKLGGNEAFF

v_gene: TRBV2
d_gene: TRBD1
abundance: .
j_gene: TRBJ2-3
CDR3nt: TGTGCCAGCAGACAGGGACAGGGGGCAGATACGCAGTATTTT
CDR3aa: CASRQGQGADTQYF

v_gene: TRBV4-1
d_gene: .
abundance: many
j_gene: TRBJ2-1
CDR3nt: TGCGCCAGCAGCCAAGACTGGAATGAGCAGTTCTTC
CDR3aa: CASSQDWNEQFF

v_gene: TRBV5-1
d_gene: TRBD1
abundance: few
j_gene: TRBJ1-5
CDR3nt: TGCGCCAGCAGCTTGGACGGGACAGGGTTGTTTTTT
CDR3aa: CASSLDGTGLFF

v_gene: TRBV12-3/TRBV12-4
d_gene: .
abundance: many
j_gene: TRBJ2-6
CDR3nt: TGTGCCAGCAGTCCTTACTCTGGGGCCAACGTCCTGACTTTC
CDR3aa: CASSPYSGANVLTF

v_gene: TRBV4-3
d_gene: .
abundance: .
j_gene: TRBJ2-2
CDR3nt: TGCGCCAGCAGCCCCCACAGGGCCAGGGCCGGGGAGCTGTTTTTT
CDR3aa: CASSPHRARAGELFF

v_gene: TRBV7-9
d_gene: TRBD1
abundance: many
j_gene: TRBJ1-1
CDR3nt: TGTGCCAGCAGCGGGACAGGGCGGAACACTGAAGCTTTCTTT
CDR3aa: CASSGTGRNTEAFF

v_gene: TRBV20-1
d_gene: TRBD2
abundance: .
j_gene: TRBJ2-1
CDR3nt: TGCAGTGCTGCGGGACTAGCATATGAGCAGTTCTTC
CDR3aa: CSAAGLAYEQFF